Listed below are T cell receptor beta chains from one sample, sequenced in a study of T cell responses to AZD1222 COVID-19 vaccine. The repertoire was sequenced with immunoSEQ multiplex PCR; TCRdb's copy has only in-frame clones and lacks some. The table has 150,000 to 200,000 clones, 85% to 95% seen once. The sample was peripheral blood, taken on day 0 of AZD1222 vaccination. These TCRs come from an adult in good health. CDR3s include the opening cysteine and the closing phenylalanine or tryptophan. A D gene is named only where the DNA matches it firmly.

V gene,J gene,D gene,CDR3 protein
TRBV7-9,TRBJ1-5,NA,CASSRDSNQPQHF
TRBV7-9,TRBJ2-3,NA,CASGGLITDTQYF
TRBV30,TRBJ2-2,NA,CAWRVPGADTGELFF
TRBV5-6,TRBJ2-3,TRBD2,CASSLRLAGGPTDTQYF
TRBV12-5,TRBJ2-2,TRBD2,CASGRIISGSVPGELFF
TRBV5-1,TRBJ1-1,TRBD1,CASSFGGGAGNTEAFF
TRBV6-5,TRBJ2-5,TRBD2,CASSSALGGSETQYF
TRBV5-5,TRBJ1-5,NA,CASSLVWAGPGNQPQHF
TRBV2,TRBJ2-5,NA,CASDTNPKAPPKETQYF
TRBV6-6,TRBJ2-3,NA,CASSYGRTPSSDTQYF
TRBV28,TRBJ1-5,TRBD1,CASRPDRGDQPQHF
TRBV5-8,TRBJ2-3,TRBD1,CASSPGQGLADTQYF
TRBV4-3,TRBJ1-5,NA,CASSQSQGWGNQPQHF
TRBV12-3/TRBV12-4,TRBJ2-3,NA,CASSFSDTQYF
TRBV4-2,TRBJ2-1,TRBD2,CASSPLAGGGSYNEQFF
TRBV7-2,TRBJ1-2,TRBD1,CASSLTPGQGLLDGYTF
TRBV7-2,TRBJ2-2,NA,CASSNLALGAGELFF
TRBV28,TRBJ2-2,NA,CASSLGSHGELFF
TRBV7-8,TRBJ1-2,NA,CASSLGTDGYTF
TRBV21-1,TRBJ2-1,NA,CASPGFIRAPSYNEQFF
TRBV3-1/TRBV3-2,TRBJ2-1,NA,CASSQGSSKGNEQFF
TRBV5-6,TRBJ1-2,TRBD1,CASSWQGAIYGYTF
TRBV6-5,TRBJ1-2,TRBD1,CASSSSRDRPGYGYTF
TRBV30,TRBJ1-2,NA,CAWSIGNEGGYTF
TRBV9,TRBJ2-5,TRBD1,CASSVGTGNGETQYF
TRBV2,TRBJ1-1,TRBD1,CASRITGGPTEAFF
TRBV19,TRBJ2-3,NA,CASSIDEKPRDTQYF